Shown below are 31 T cell receptor beta chains from a single sample sequenced in a study of preoperative IRX-2 immunotherapy in early breast cancer. Treatment: preoperative locoregional IRX-2 cytokine immunotherapy. Profiled with immunoSEQ multiplex PCR; TCRdb holds only in-frame clones, not every one. The repertoire includes 20,000 to 30,000 clones, roughly 95% of them detected once, and under 20% sits in the top ten. The sequenced sample was tumor tissue, obtained after IRX-2 immunotherapy. Every receptor here comes from a human donor with breast cancer.

The chain joins TRBV5-1 to TRBJ2-3; D gene ambiguous. The CDR3 spans 17 residues. The ends were cut back, 2 bases at V and 0 bases at J, with 16 bases in the middle. Germline CDR1 is SGHRS and CDR2 is YFSETQ. CDR3 coding DNA: TGCGCCAGCAGCTTAATGGCCGGAAGCACTAGCACAGATACGCAGTATTTT. This codes for CASSLMAGSTSTDTQYF.

The chain joins TRBV7-2 to TRBJ1-2; D is ambiguous. This CDR3 has 13 amino acids. V lost 5 bases, J lost 8 bases, and 15 bases lay in between. Germline assignment: CDR1 SGHTA and CDR2 FQGNSA. This CDR3 is CASSPAGYRGYTF. As DNA, the CDR3 is TGTGCCAGCAGCCCGGCGGGGTATAGGGGCTACACCTTC.

The CDR3 DNA follows: TGTGCCAGCAGCGTAGAGACTAGCTTGGATACGCAGTATTTT. Translation: CASSVETSLDTQYF. The chain uses TRBV9 and TRBJ2-3; TRBD2 matches 7 bases. Unmatched junction bases numbered 4, after V lost 0 bases and J lost 6 bases. The germline gives CDR1 SGDLS, CDR2 YYNGEE. The CDR3 runs to 14 residues.

The rearrangement links TRBV5-1 to TRBJ2-7; the match to TRBD1 covers 7 bases. CDR1 SGHRS and CDR2 YFSETQ come from the germline V gene. With 4 bases clipped from V and 2 bases from J, the junction kept 6 bases outside the gene matches. The CDR3 consists of 14 residues. CDR3 amino acids: CASSHRDRTYEQYF. The CDR3 coding sequence is TGCGCCAGCAGCCACCGGGACAGAACCTACGAGCAGTACTTC.

The gene calls are TRBV5-8 and TRBJ2-3; weak D call: TRBD2 (5 bases). Germline V gene sequence: CDR1 SGHTS, CDR2 YDEGEE. The V end was cut by 2 bases, the J end by 1 base, with 8 bases between. The CDR3 extends over 14 amino acids. Here the CDR3 DNA reads TGTGCCAGCAGCTTTACTAGGGGCACAGATACGCAGTATTTT. It codes for CASSFTRGTDTQYF.

This chain uses TRBV6-6 with TRBJ2-2; D gene uncertain. This CDR3 region has 13 residues. Germline values: CDR1 MNHNY, CDR2 SVGAGI (reference sequence). Trimming stripped 6 bases from V and 1 base from J, with 6 bases between. The CDR3 spells CASSQLNTGELFF. CDR3 DNA: TGTGCCAGCAGCCAATTGAACACCGGGGAGCTGTTTTTT.

The V and J genes are TRBV7-9 and TRBJ1-1, with a tentative D call TRBD1 (5 bases). The V gene's germline CDR1 is SEHNR and CDR2 FQNEAQ (reference sequence). This CDR3 has 12 amino acids. V was trimmed by 4 bases and J by 5 bases, leaving 8 bases between them. CDR3 in DNA: TGTGCCAGCAGCTCTGACAGAACTGAAGCTTTCTTT. Protein sequence: CASSSDRTEAFF.

The gene calls are TRBV19 and TRBJ2-3; D unclear. The CDR3 sequence is 16 residues long. The V gene lost 3 bases and the J gene lost 3 bases, with 16 bases spanning the gap. Germline CDR1 LNHDA, CDR2 SQIVND (reference sequence). CDR3 residues: CASSIYEGQLTDTQYF. The CDR3 DNA follows: TGTGCCAGTAGTATCTATGAAGGGCAGCTGACAGATACGCAGTATTTT.

V is TRBV20-1 and J is TRBJ1-2; no clear D gene. Deletions cut 3 bases from V and 0 bases from J, with 2 bases between. Germline V gives CDR1 DFQATT, CDR2 SNEGSKA (reference sequence). There are 11 residues in the CDR3. CDR3 DNA sequence: TGCAGTGCTAGTACTAACTATGGCTACACCTTC. This sequence encodes CSASTNYGYTF.

V gene TRBV19 combines with J gene TRBJ1-5, with TRBD1 as a possible D gene (5 bases). Looked up from germline, CDR1 is LNHDA and CDR2 is SQIVND (reference sequence). V lost 5 bases to trimming and J lost 3 bases, with 14 bases between them. CDR3 size: 15 residues. CDR3 sequence: CASSEGRRDNQPQHF. CDR3 DNA sequence: TGTGCCAGTAGTGAGGGGCGACGGGACAATCAGCCCCAGCATTTT.

The rearrangement joins TRBV6-6 to TRBJ2-3; TRBD1 aligns across 7 bases. Germline CDR1 is MNHNY and CDR2 is SVGAGI (reference sequence). The V gene end was trimmed by 6 bases and the J gene end by 2 bases; junction bases not matched to a gene: 8. This CDR3 comprises 15 residues. The CDR3 loop reads CASRSTGQFTDTQYF. The DNA for the CDR3 is TGTGCCAGCAGATCGACGGGACAGTTCACAGATACGCAGTATTTT.

The chain employs TRBV15 and TRBJ2-5; D unclear. CDR1 and CDR2 from the germline V gene are LNHNV and YYDKDF (reference sequence). V was pared by 1 base and J by 5 bases, with 8 bases between. CDR3 length: 13 amino acids. The CDR3 DNA sequence: TGTGCCACCAGCAGAGCCGTGGGGGAGACCCAGTACTTC. Residues: CATSRAVGETQYF.

The V and J genes are TRBV4-3 and TRBJ1-1; D is uncertain. Germline V lookup: CDR1 LGHNA, CDR2 YSLEER. The CDR3 is 14 amino acids. The V end lost 5 bases, the J end lost 6 bases, and 16 bases lay between the germline ends. CDR3 amino acids: CASSSGEFSAEAFF. CDR3 DNA: TGCGCCAGCAGCTCTGGGGAGTTCAGTGCTGAAGCTTTCTTT.

The gene calls are TRBV29-1 and TRBJ1-4; D may be TRBD1 (5 bases). Trimming left V 0 bases short and J 5 bases short, with 7 bases between. The CDR3 consists of 13 residues. Looked up from germline, CDR1 is SQVTM and CDR2 is ANQGSEA. The CDR3 DNA is TGCAGCGTTGAAGATCGACAGAATGAAAAACTGTTTTTT. This translates into CSVEDRQNEKLFF. Together with reference TRBV29-1 and TRBJ1-4, the CDR3 gives the full variable domain: SAVISQKPSRDICQRGTSLTIQCQVDSQVTMMFWYRQQPGQSLTLIATANQGSEATYESGFVIDKFPISRPNLTFSTLTVSNMSPEDSSIYLCSVEDRQNEKLFFGSGTQLSVL.

The rearrangement joins TRBV28 to TRBJ2-7; D is unresolved. V was clipped by 6 bases and J by 4 bases, with 13 bases between them. The CDR3 sequence is 13 residues long. The V gene's germline CDR1 is MDHEN and CDR2 SYDVKM. CDR3: CASRVGTYYEQYF. The DNA for the CDR3 is TGTGCCAGCAGAGTCGGAACTTATTACGAGCAGTACTTC.

This chain joins TRBV6-1 and TRBJ2-5, with TRBD2 matching over 8 bases. The germline CDR1 and CDR2 sequences are MNHNS and SASEGT. CDR3 size: 15 residues. The J segment lost 2 bases and the V segment lost 5 bases, leaving 7 bases of the junction unmatched. The DNA for the CDR3 is TGTGCCAGCAGTCATATAGCGGGATCACAAGAGACCCAGTACTTC. It specifies CASSHIAGSQETQYF.

This chain uses TRBV14 with TRBJ2-7; D gene uncertain. The germline gives CDR1 SGHDN, CDR2 FVKESK. This CDR3 is 15 amino acids long. V lost 2 bases, J lost 3 bases, and 14 bases lay in between. The chain's CDR3 is CASSQLQGSIYEQYF. The CDR3 DNA reads as TGTGCCAGCAGCCAACTTCAAGGGTCCATCTACGAGCAGTACTTC.

The chain couples TRBV7-9 to TRBJ1-4; D is perhaps TRBD1 (6 bases). The germline gives CDR1 SEHNR, CDR2 FQNEAQ (reference sequence). This CDR3 has 17 residues. The germline V and J ends were trimmed by 6 bases and 5 bases, with 22 bases remaining between them. The CDR3 DNA reads TGTGCCAGCAGACCACCTCTCGTTGGGGGCCTGAATGAAAAACTGTTTTTT. It encodes CASRPPLVGGLNEKLFF.

CDR3 region: CASRGVRSTYEQYF. In DNA, the CDR3 is TGTGCCAGCAGGGGTGTCAGAAGCACCTACGAGCAGTACTTC. The chain has TRBV7-2 and TRBJ2-7; D remains ambiguous. The CDR3 length is 14 residues. Per the germline V gene, CDR1 is SGHTA and CDR2 is FQGNSA. Trimming left V 6 bases short and J 2 bases short, with 14 bases between.

The V call is TRBV5-5, the J call TRBJ2-3; D ambiguous. Between the trimmed V and J ends, which lost 0 bases and 1 base, there was a span of 18 bases. Looked up from germline, CDR1 is SGHKS and CDR2 is YYEKEE (reference sequence). The CDR3 covers 18 residues. The CDR3 DNA follows: TGTGCCAGCAGCTTGGGGCTAGGCGGCCGGTGGGGCACAGATACGCAGTATTTT. Amino acids: CASSLGLGGRWGTDTQYF. The entire variable domain, with the rest obtained from reference TRBV5-5 and TRBJ2-3, is as follows: DAGVTQSPTHLIKTRGQQVTLRCSPISGHKSVSWYQQVLGQGPQFIFQYYEKEERGRGNFPDRFSARQFPNYSSELNVNALLLGDSALYLCASSLGLGGRWGTDTQYFGPGTRLTVL.

CDR3: CAWMAGFETQYF. DNA for the CDR3: TGTGCCTGGATGGCAGGGTTCGAGACCCAGTACTTC. The rearrangement joins TRBV30 to TRBJ2-5; TRBD1 might be the D (5 bases). Germline V gives CDR1 GTSNPN, CDR2 SVGIG (reference sequence). The CDR3 extends over 12 amino acids. The V gene lost 4 bases and the J gene lost 5 bases, with 11 bases spanning the gap.

V is TRBV6-5 and J is TRBJ2-2; D not resolved. CDR1 MNHEY and CDR2 SVGAGI come from the germline V gene. The CDR3 is 11 residues long. V gave up 2 bases and J gave up 8 bases, with 3 bases separating them. The CDR3 is CASSYGGELFF. CDR3 sequence (DNA): TGTGCCAGCAGTTACGGGGGGGAGCTGTTTTTT.

The chain carries TRBV5-6 and TRBJ1-4; perhaps TRBD1 as D (6 bases). Germline assignment: CDR1 SGHDT and CDR2 YYEEEE. This CDR3 has 15 residues. Trimming removed 2 bases at V and 5 bases at J, with 13 bases between. The CDR3, as DNA: TGTGCCAGCAGCTTTGGGGGCCACGAAAATGAAAAACTGTTTTTT. Residues: CASSFGGHENEKLFF. The full variable domain, its missing parts supplied by reference TRBV5-6 and TRBJ1-4, is DAGVTQSPTHLIKTRGQQVTLRCSPKSGHDTVSWYQQALGQGPQFIFQYYEEEERQRGNFPDRFSGHQFPNYSSELNVNALLLGDSALYLCASSFGGHENEKLFFGSGTQLSVL.

This chain links TRBV19 with TRBJ2-7; 9 bases fit TRBD1. Germline-derived CDR1 and CDR2 are LNHDA and SQIVND (reference sequence). The junction had 4 bases not matched to a gene; V was cut back by 3 bases and J by 1 base. The CDR3 covers 15 residues. Written as DNA, the CDR3 is TGTGCCAGTAGTATGAGCGGACAGGGGTCCTACGAGCAGTACTTC. This sequence encodes CASSMSGQGSYEQYF.

The chain combines TRBV4-2 with TRBJ2-1; D possibly corresponds to TRBD1 (6 bases). The CDR3 totals 20 residues. Germline V gene lookup returns CDR1 LGHNA and CDR2 YNFKEQ. V gave up 4 bases and J gave up 5 bases, with 30 bases separating them. CDR3 nucleotides: TGTGCCAGCAGCCCGCACCTAAAGGCACGGCCTGGGTGGGGGCACAATGAGCAGTTCTTC. Translation: CASSPHLKARPGWGHNEQFF.

V is TRBV18 and J is TRBJ2-1; possibly TRBD2 for D (5 bases). Trimming cost V 4 bases and J 0 bases, with 13 bases left between them. Germline CDR1 is KGHSH and CDR2 is LQKENI. This CDR3 region has 16 residues. The CDR3: CASSLGEGGSYNEQFF. The CDR3 DNA reads as TGTGCCAGCTCACTCGGAGAGGGTGGCTCCTACAATGAGCAGTTCTTC.

This clone has only one observation. The gene calls are TRBV6-6 and TRBJ1-4; D gene unclear. Trimming pared 3 bases from V and 0 bases from J, leaving 8 bases between. The CDR3 length is 15 residues. CDR1 and CDR2 from the germline V gene are MNHNY and SVGAGI (reference sequence). As DNA, the CDR3 is TGTGCCAGCAGTTATTCCCATGCAACTAATGAAAAACTGTTTTTT. Its protein is CASSYSHATNEKLFF.

V gene TRBV6-5 combines with J gene TRBJ1-1; no clear D gene. The germline V gene encodes CDR1 MNHEY and CDR2 SVGAGI. Trimming cost V 10 bases and J 1 base, with 7 bases left between them. The length of the CDR3 is 11 residues. The CDR3 DNA reads TGTGCCACCGGACGGAACACTGAAGCTTTCTTT. Translated: CATGRNTEAFF.

This chain links TRBV29-1 with TRBJ2-7, with TRBD1 matching over 7 bases. From germline, CDR1 is SQVTM and CDR2 ANQGSEA. The CDR3 length is 12 residues. V gave up 7 bases and J gave up 4 bases; unmatched junction bases: 7. CDR3 in amino acids: CSATGVSYEQYF. The CDR3 bases are TGCAGCGCCACAGGGGTTTCGTACGAGCAGTACTTC.

As DNA, the CDR3 is TGCGCCAGCAGTCAATCACGGCTTTTGGGGCAGGCTATAGAACCATATGGCTACACCTTC. This translates into CASSQSRLLGQAIEPYGYTF. V usage is TRBV23-1 and J usage is TRBJ1-2; tentative D call: TRBD1 (5 bases). TRBV23-1 is flagged as an ORF with uncertain function. Trimming shortened V by 0 bases and J by 5 bases, and 28 bases separated the two germline ends. The CDR3 is 20 residues long.

This chain joins TRBV2 and TRBJ2-5, with 8 bases that match TRBD1. CDR1 is SNHLY, CDR2 FYNNEI, per germline. Trimming took 7 bases from V and 4 from J; bases not matched to a gene: 11. This CDR3 has 15 amino acids. This CDR3 is CASTSQGAVRETQYF. CDR3 bases: TGTGCCAGCACCAGCCAGGGGGCGGTGAGAGAGACCCAGTACTTC.